The 30 T cell receptor beta chains given below trace back to one sample, sequenced in a study of PD-1 blockade in classical Hodgkin lymphoma. Following autologous stem cell transplantation, relapse occurred in every patient, and exposure to brentuximab vedotin varied. Sequencing used immunoSEQ multiplex PCR; TCRdb keeps in-frame clones, though not all of them. The table has some 43,000 clones, 85% to 90% seen once. Source: peripheral blood mononuclear cells (PBMCs), taken before the second cycle of nivolumab. These receptors originate from a human donor with classical Hodgkin lymphoma.

V usage is TRBV6-5 and J usage is TRBJ2-2; no clear D. The germline V gene encodes CDR1 MNHEY and CDR2 SVGAGI. The CDR3 loop spans 13 amino acids. V shed 2 bases and J shed 4 bases, with 5 bases lying between them. CDR3 DNA: TGTGCCAGCAGTTACCGCGCCACCGGGGAGCTGTTTTTT. As protein: CASSYRATGELFF.

This sequence joins TRBV28 and TRBJ2-5; D not resolved. The germline V gene encodes CDR1 MDHEN and CDR2 SYDVKM. V was shortened by 5 bases and J by 1 base, with 8 bases between the two germline ends. The CDR3 runs 13 residues. CDR3 nucleotides: TGTGCCAGCAGTAGACGGCTCCAAGAGACCCAGTACTTC. It codes for CASSRRLQETQYF. The whole variable domain, filled in from reference TRBV28 and TRBJ2-5, reads DVKVTQSSRYLVKRTGEKVFLECVQDMDHENMFWYRQDPGLGLRLIYFSYDVKMKEKGDIPEGYSVSREKKERFSLILESASTNQTSMYLCASSRRLQETQYFGPGTRLLVL.

This clone was seen more than once but under ten times. The chain employs TRBV7-2 and TRBJ1-5; 7 nucleotides agree with TRBD1. Per the germline V gene, CDR1 is SGHTA and CDR2 is FQGNSA. Trimming took 5 bases from V and 4 from J; bases not matched to a gene: 5. CDR3 size: 14 residues. CDR3 DNA: TGTGCCAGCAGCCAGTCAGGGGGGAATCAGCCCCAGCATTTT. Protein: CASSQSGGNQPQHF.

The chain has TRBV6-4 and TRBJ1-1; D is ambiguous. There are 13 residues in the CDR3. V lost 5 bases and J 5 bases, leaving 12 bases between the germline ends. From germline, CDR1 is MRHNA and CDR2 SNTAGT. CDR3 in amino acids: CASSSSPGTEAFF. The CDR3 DNA reads as TGTGCCAGCAGTTCTTCCCCCGGAACTGAAGCTTTCTTT.

The V and J genes are TRBV5-1 and TRBJ2-2, with a possible D match to TRBD1 (5 bases). The CDR3 consists of 15 residues. With 0 bases removed from V and 5 bases from J, the gap between germline ends came to 11 bases. Germline assignment: CDR1 SGHRS and CDR2 YFSETQ. The chain's CDR3 is CASSLGQGETGELFF. The CDR3 coding sequence is TGCGCCAGCAGCTTGGGGCAGGGTGAAACCGGGGAGCTGTTTTTT.

Relative to its sample, this clone is medium-sized. This sequence joins TRBV7-9 and TRBJ2-7; D not certain. The CDR3 has 15 amino acids. Germline V gene lookup returns CDR1 SEHNR and CDR2 FQNEAQ (reference sequence). Trimming cost V 5 bases and J 3 bases, with 17 bases left between them. CDR3 coding DNA: TGTGCCAGCAGCCCCCGATGGGATGGCGGCTACGAGCAGTACTTC. Encoded protein: CASSPRWDGGYEQYF.

This sequence joins TRBV5-4 and TRBJ2-5; 7 nucleotides align to TRBD2. CDR3 length equals 15 residues. Per germline, CDR1 SGHNT and CDR2 YYREEE (reference sequence). V dropped 3 bases and J dropped 4; count of bases not matched to a gene: 9. The CDR3 DNA is TGTGCCAGCAGCTCGGGAGGTGGGGGTTTAGAGACCCAGTACTTC. The encoded protein is CASSSGGGGLETQYF.

V and J are TRBV27 and TRBJ2-2; no firm D call. Trimming shortened V by 4 bases and J by 2 bases, and 11 bases separated the two germline ends. The germline CDR1 and CDR2 sequences are MNHEY and SMNVEV (reference sequence). The CDR3 consists of 15 residues. The CDR3 loop is CASSSSLGNTGELFF. Written as DNA, the CDR3 is TGTGCCAGCAGTTCCTCGTTAGGAAACACCGGGGAGCTGTTTTTT.

The chain recombines TRBV28 with TRBJ2-7, with 7 bases lining up with TRBD2. Trimming cost V 1 base and J 1 base; bases outside gene matches: 7. In germline, CDR1 is MDHEN, CDR2 SYDVKM. The CDR3 has 16 amino acids. The CDR3 coding sequence is TGTGCCAGCAGTTTATACGGGGACTACCAATCCTACGAGCAGTACTTC. This codes for CASSLYGDYQSYEQYF.

The genes are TRBV6-6 and TRBJ2-1; D is perhaps TRBD2 (6 bases). V dropped 8 bases and J dropped 8 bases, with 13 bases sitting between them. CDR3 length: 12 amino acids. Germline CDR1 and CDR2: MNHNY and SVGAGI (reference sequence). The CDR3 DNA reads as TGTGCCAGCTATTCGGGGGTCCATGAGCAGTTCTTC. Translating gives CASYSGVHEQFF.

The chain has TRBV7-9 and TRBJ2-1, with D maybe TRBD2 (7 bases). V was cut by 1 base and J by 4 bases, with 14 bases left in between. The CDR3 spans 16 residues. CDR1 SEHNR and CDR2 FQNEAQ come from the germline V gene (reference sequence). The CDR3 spells CASSLGPRGQYNEQFF. The CDR3 nucleotides read TGTGCCAGCAGCTTAGGGCCGCGGGGGCAGTACAATGAGCAGTTCTTC.

The chain uses TRBV5-5 and TRBJ2-7, with TRBD2 as a possible D gene (6 bases). This CDR3 is 15 amino acids long. V was pared by 0 bases and J by 3 bases, with 13 bases between. Per the germline V gene, CDR1 is SGHKS and CDR2 is YYEKEE (reference sequence). The CDR3, as DNA: TGTGCCAGCAGCTTGGGGAGGGAACGCCTCTACGAGCAGTACTTC. Translated: CASSLGRERLYEQYF.

The chain carries TRBV7-9 and TRBJ1-1; D possibly corresponds to TRBD1 (6 bases). Germline CDR1 and CDR2: SEHNR and FQNEAQ (reference sequence). There are 14 residues in the CDR3. V shed 8 bases and J shed 1 base, with 14 bases lying between them. CDR3 bases: TGTGCCAGCTTATTGGGGGGCGCGAACACTGAAGCTTTCTTT. It codes for CASLLGGANTEAFF.

V is TRBV5-6 and J is TRBJ1-1; 7 bases agree with TRBD1. Germline V gene data show CDR1 as SGHDT and CDR2 as YYEEEE. There are 14 residues in the CDR3. With V trimmed by 0 bases and J by 3 bases, 2 bases remained unmatched. Here the CDR3 reads CASSLVGQDTEAFF. As DNA, the CDR3 is TGTGCCAGCAGCTTGGTAGGACAGGACACTGAAGCTTTCTTT.

The chain recombines TRBV7-8 with TRBJ2-4, with 7 bases aligning to TRBD1. The CDR3 is 17 amino acids. The V and J ends lost 1 base and 1 base, in that order; junction bases with no gene match: 7. The germline V gene has CDR1 SGHVS and CDR2 FQNEAQ. The DNA of the CDR3 is TGTGCCAGCAGCTTAGAGACAGTCAGGGGGGCCAAAAACATTCAGTACTTC. It yields the protein CASSLETVRGAKNIQYF.

The rearrangement uses TRBV27 and TRBJ2-7, with 8 bases that match TRBD2. After removal of 6 bases from V and 5 bases from J, the junction contained 18 bases not matched to a gene. CDR1 is MNHEY, CDR2 SMNVEV, per germline (reference sequence). The CDR3 contains 17 residues. Here the CDR3 DNA reads TGTGCCAGCAGCCCCGTTGCGCCCGGCCTAGCGGGCAACGAGCAGTACTTC. This codes for CASSPVAPGLAGNEQYF.

This clone has only a few counts. The rearrangement uses TRBV11-2 and TRBJ2-1; D is ambiguous. This CDR3 is built from 16 residues. Trimming pared 5 bases from V and 0 bases from J, leaving 14 bases between. Germline CDR1 and CDR2: SGHAT and FQNNGV. CDR3 coding DNA: TGTGCCAGCAGCCCTACGGATCCAGTCTCCTACAATGAGCAGTTCTTC. It yields the protein CASSPTDPVSYNEQFF. Full variable domain (missing parts from reference TRBV11-2 and TRBJ2-1): EAGVAQSPRYKIIEKRQSVAFWCNPISGHATLYWYQQILGQGPKLLIQFQNNGVVDDSQLPKDRFSAERLKGVDSTLKIQPAKLEDSAVYLCASSPTDPVSYNEQFFGPGTRLTVL.

The chain recombines TRBV5-5 with TRBJ2-5; D possibly corresponds to TRBD1 (5 bases). The CDR3 sequence is 14 residues long. V lost 2 bases and J 1 base, leaving 9 bases between the germline ends. Germline assignment: CDR1 SGHKS and CDR2 YYEKEE (reference sequence). The CDR3: CASSLTGPQETQYF. In nucleotides, the CDR3 is TGTGCCAGCAGCTTAACAGGTCCCCAAGAGACCCAGTACTTC.

The CDR3 spells CASSLGNRGGSHNEQFF. The CDR3 DNA sequence: TGTGCCAGCAGCTTAGGCAATCGGGGGGGATCCCACAATGAGCAGTTCTTC. The chain recombines TRBV13 with TRBJ2-1; TRBD2 matches 8 bases. V lost 0 bases, J lost 5 bases, and 9 bases stayed unmatched. This CDR3 has 17 residues. Germline CDR1 PRHDT, CDR2 FYEKMQ (reference sequence).

This chain joins TRBV14 and TRBJ2-3; TRBD2 aligns across 14 bases. This CDR3 is built from 18 residues. Germline V gene sequence: CDR1 SGHDN, CDR2 FVKESK. V gave up 3 bases and J gave up 0 bases; unmatched junction bases: 5. Here the CDR3 reads CASSHPTSGRASTDTQYF. The CDR3 bases are TGTGCCAGCAGCCACCCGACTAGCGGGAGGGCTAGCACAGATACGCAGTATTTT.

This rearrangement joins TRBV9 to TRBJ2-6; D possibly corresponds to TRBD2 (5 bases). Germline loops: CDR1 SGDLS, CDR2 YYNGEE. This CDR3 comprises 15 residues. The ends were cut back, 4 bases at V and 0 bases at J, with 8 bases in the middle. In DNA form, the CDR3 reads TGTGCCAGCAGCCTAGCCCTCTCTGGGGCCAACGTCCTGACTTTC. Its translation: CASSLALSGANVLTF.

V is TRBV28 and J is TRBJ1-2; 8 bases line up with TRBD1. The CDR3 spans 13 residues. After removal of 6 bases from V and 8 bases from J, the junction contained 8 bases not matched to a gene. In germline, CDR1 is MDHEN, CDR2 SYDVKM. CDR3 region: CASSSTGVRGYTF. CDR3 DNA sequence: TGTGCCAGCAGCTCGACAGGGGTTAGAGGCTACACCTTC.

This clone came up a few times. The chain uses TRBV19 and TRBJ2-2; 10 bases map to TRBD2. This CDR3 has 16 amino acids. J was trimmed by 4 bases and V by 2 bases; bases with no gene match: 4. Germline CDR1 reads LNHDA; CDR2 reads SQIVND (reference sequence). CDR3 sequence (DNA): TGTGCCAGTAGTATAAGGACTAGCGGTGTCACCGGGGAGCTGTTTTTT. This encodes CASSIRTSGVTGELFF.

Regarding this clone: An end of the junction differs from the germline gene, which may be a read error. The rearrangement joins TRBV7-2 to TRBJ1-2; D gene uncertain. The CDR3 spans 15 residues. Germline-derived CDR1 and CDR2 are SGHTA and FQGNSA. This chain's CDR3 is CASSLAPISNYGYTF. In DNA form, the CDR3 reads TGTGCCAGCAGTTTAGCGCCGATTTCTAACTATGGCTACACCTTC.

V usage is TRBV16 and J usage is TRBJ1-2, with D possibly matching TRBD1 (5 bases). The germline V gene has CDR1 KGHSY and CDR2 FQNENV. Trimming removed 4 bases at V and 0 bases at J, with 24 bases between. CDR3 length: 19 amino acids. The DNA of the CDR3 is TGTGCCAGCAGCCGAACCTTTTCGACAGACTTCCCTTCTAACTATGGCTACACCTTC. This encodes CASSRTFSTDFPSNYGYTF.

This clone has only a few counts. The V call is TRBV15, the J call TRBJ1-3, with 9 bases aligning to TRBD1. The CDR3 totals 17 residues. With 5 bases clipped from V and 0 bases from J, the junction kept 8 bases outside the gene matches. Germline values: CDR1 LNHNV, CDR2 YYDKDF (reference sequence). The chain's CDR3 is CATSLAAGQGSGNTIYF. DNA of the CDR3: TGTGCCACCAGCCTAGCAGCGGGACAGGGCTCTGGAAACACCATATATTTT.

The rearrangement links TRBV4-1 to TRBJ2-7; no clear D. This CDR3 is built from 12 residues. CDR1 MGHRA and CDR2 YSYEKL come from the germline V gene. V was pared by 2 bases and J by 5 bases, with 7 bases between. CDR3 in amino acids: CASSQRQDEQYF. The CDR3 DNA follows: TGCGCCAGCAGCCAACGTCAGGACGAGCAGTACTTC.

The rearrangement links TRBV7-8 to TRBJ2-7; 7 bases fit TRBD1. Germline CDR1 reads SGHVS; CDR2 reads FQNEAQ. CDR3 length equals 15 residues. V lost 3 bases and J lost 0; bases outside the gene matches: 5. CDR3 sequence: CASSFVQGPSYEQYF. The CDR3 DNA reads TGTGCCAGCAGCTTCGTACAGGGGCCCTCCTACGAGCAGTACTTC.

The chain is built from TRBV2 and TRBJ1-3; D not certain. Deletions cut 0 bases from V and 0 bases from J, with 9 bases between. Germline V gene lookup returns CDR1 SNHLY and CDR2 FYNNEI. This CDR3 contains 16 residues. CDR3 nucleotide sequence: TGTGCCAGCAGTGAAGCTGATCGATTCTCTGGAAACACCATATATTTT. It yields the protein CASSEADRFSGNTIYF.

The rearrangement links TRBV4-1 to TRBJ2-6; D not resolved. Germline V CDR1 and CDR2: MGHRA, YSYEKL. CDR3 length equals 16 residues. Trimming took 2 bases from V and 2 from J, leaving 10 bases between them. As DNA, the CDR3 is TGCGCCAGCAGCCAACTTCAGGTTACTGGGGCCAACGTCCTGACTTTC. The encoded protein is CASSQLQVTGANVLTF.